Each of the 30 T cell receptor beta chains below was sequenced from the same sample in a study of cytomegalovirus exposure and HLA in healthy donors. Use of 60 Vbeta and 13 Jbeta primers characterized the PCR. TCRdb's table, derived via immunoSEQ multiplex PCR, lists solely in-frame clones and lacks some. Of about 130,000 clones in the sample, roughly four fifths are singletons; the top ten hold about 1.2%. Sample: PBMCs. The receptors come from a boy aged 5 to 17 in good health and CMV-seronegative.

The chain carries TRBV6-4 and TRBJ2-5, with 13 bases fitting TRBD2. CDR3 length equals 21 residues. V was pared by 0 bases and J by 5 bases, with 18 bases of the junction left unmatched. CDR1 MRHNA and CDR2 SNTAGT come from the germline V gene. This CDR3 is CASSDSAPLAGGLCSGETQYF. The CDR3 DNA follows: TGTGCCAGCAGTGACTCGGCCCCACTAGCGGGAGGGCTATGTTCCGGGGAGACCCAGTACTTC.

The V gene is TRBV11-1, the J gene TRBJ2-3, with 11 nucleotides matching TRBD2. The CDR3 totals 15 residues. Looked up from germline, CDR1 is SGHAT and CDR2 is FQDESV (reference sequence). V lost 3 bases to trimming and J lost 8 bases; unmatched junction nucleotides: 7. This chain's CDR3 is CASSFGTSGEGTQYF. Here the CDR3 DNA reads TGTGCCAGCAGCTTCGGGACTAGCGGCGAGGGTACGCAGTATTTT. The full variable domain, with the rest looked up from reference TRBV11-1 and TRBJ2-3, is EAEVAQSPRYKITEKSQAVAFWCDPISGHATLYWYRQILGQGPELLVQFQDESVVDDSQLPKDRFSAERLKGVDSTLKIQPAELGDSAMYLCASSFGTSGEGTQYFGPGTRLTVL.

This sequence joins TRBV4-2 and TRBJ2-1, with D tentatively TRBD1 (6 bases). The CDR3 is 16 amino acids. CDR1 and CDR2 from the germline V gene are LGHNA and YNFKEQ. Trimming removed 1 base at V and 3 bases at J, with 13 bases between. The CDR3 nucleotides read TGTGCCAGCAGCCAAGCCGCCGGGACAAACTACAATGAGCAGTTCTTC. It translates to CASSQAAGTNYNEQFF.

The chain is built from TRBV5-1 and TRBJ2-7; the D is unclear. Germline values: CDR1 SGHRS, CDR2 YFSETQ. The CDR3 has 12 amino acids. Trimming stripped 5 bases from V and 2 bases from J, with 8 bases between. CDR3 amino acids: CASRNSAYEQYF. CDR3 bases: TGCGCCAGCAGAAATTCGGCCTACGAGCAGTACTTC. The full variable domain, its missing parts supplied by reference TRBV5-1 and TRBJ2-7, is KAGVTQTPRYLIKTRGQQVTLSCSPISGHRSVSWYQQTPGQGLQFLFEYFSETQRNKGNFPGRFSGRQFSNSRSEMNVSTLELGDSALYLCASRNSAYEQYFGPGTRLTVT.

The chain couples TRBV4-3 to TRBJ2-3; D is uncertain. V was clipped by 0 bases and J by 5 bases, with 12 bases between them. CDR1 LGHNA and CDR2 YSLEER come from the germline V gene. The CDR3 runs to 15 residues. CDR3 protein: CASSQDRVPRDTQYF. In nucleotides, the CDR3 is TGCGCCAGCAGCCAAGATCGAGTACCCCGAGATACGCAGTATTTT.

The chain joins TRBV30 to TRBJ2-7, with D perhaps TRBD1 (5 bases). Germline V gene data show CDR1 as GTSNPN and CDR2 as SVGIG (reference sequence). The V end was cut by 2 bases, the J end by 7 bases, with 12 bases between. The CDR3 contains 12 residues. In DNA form, the CDR3 reads TGTGCCTGGAGTCCCAAGGGGCTGGAGCAGTACTTC. This codes for CAWSPKGLEQYF.

This chain connects TRBV4-3 to TRBJ2-7; D is unclear. The CDR3 loop spans 17 amino acids. The V end lost 0 bases, the J end lost 4 bases, and 19 bases lay between the germline ends. Germline V CDR1 and CDR2: LGHNA, YSLEER. CDR3 bases: TGCGCCAGCAGCCAAGATGTAACAGAAACTTACCTTTACGAGCAGTACTTC. Its translation is CASSQDVTETYLYEQYF.

CDR3 sequence: CASSMEIGYYGYTF. The CDR3 DNA is TGTGCCAGTAGTATGGAGATCGGCTACTATGGCTACACCTTC. This chain connects TRBV19 to TRBJ1-2; D gene uncertain. Per germline, CDR1 LNHDA and CDR2 SQIVND (reference sequence). Trimming left V 3 bases short and J 3 bases short, with 11 bases between. The CDR3 sequence is 14 residues long.

This chain joins TRBV5-4 and TRBJ2-5; 7 nucleotides line up with TRBD1. The CDR3 runs to 16 residues. Trimming cost V 4 bases and J 1 base; bases outside gene matches: 10. Germline assignment: CDR1 SGHNT and CDR2 YYREEE (reference sequence). The CDR3 DNA sequence: TGTGCCAGCAGCCCAAGACAGGGAGTCTCCCAAGAGACCCAGTACTTC. Translation: CASSPRQGVSQETQYF.

The CDR3 protein is CAWSTGSPVAEQYF. The CDR3 DNA is TGTGCCTGGAGTACCGGGAGCCCCGTAGCCGAGCAGTACTTC. The chain joins TRBV30 to TRBJ2-7; tentatively, D is TRBD2 (6 bases). This CDR3 region has 14 residues. Germline CDR1 is GTSNPN and CDR2 is SVGIG (reference sequence). Deletions cut 2 bases from V and 6 bases from J, with 17 bases between.

V usage is TRBV30 and J usage is TRBJ1-1; D remains unclear. V shed 3 bases and J shed 5 bases, with 16 bases lying between them. CDR3 length equals 14 residues. Germline CDR1 and CDR2: GTSNPN and SVGIG (reference sequence). CDR3 residues: CAWSLRGLGTEAFF. DNA for the CDR3: TGTGCCTGGAGCCTTCGAGGGTTGGGAACTGAAGCTTTCTTT.

This rearrangement joins TRBV6-5 to TRBJ2-1; 11 positions agree with TRBD2. V shed 5 bases, J shed 5 bases, and the junction held 5 bases outside the gene matches. The CDR3 is made up of 15 amino acids. Germline lookup yields CDR1 MNHEY and CDR2 SVGAGI. The CDR3 coding sequence is TGTGCCAGCAGTCAACGACTAGCGGGAAACAATGAGCAGTTCTTC. Protein sequence: CASSQRLAGNNEQFF.

The chain is built from TRBV9 and TRBJ1-1; D gene ambiguous. This CDR3 contains 15 residues. The V and J ends lost 0 bases and 3 bases respectively, with 12 bases between them. CDR1 and CDR2 from the germline V gene are SGDLS and YYNGEE. For the CDR3, the DNA is TGTGCCAGCAGCGTAGGGGCGAGGGAGGACACTGAAGCTTTCTTT. Translated: CASSVGAREDTEAFF.

This clone was observed a few times. The chain links TRBV6-1 to TRBJ2-3; D is perhaps TRBD2 (6 bases). Trimming stripped 5 bases from V and 4 bases from J, with 13 bases between. Germline CDR1 is MNHNS and CDR2 is SASEGT. This CDR3 spans 14 amino acids. The CDR3 region has the DNA TGTGCCAGCAGTCCACGGAGGGATTCAGATACGCAGTATTTT. Protein product: CASSPRRDSDTQYF.

To note about this clone: The junction differs from germline at one of its ends, possibly a read error. The chain carries TRBV5-1 and TRBJ1-1; D call uncertain. The CDR3 contains 15 residues. Germline assignment: CDR1 SGHRS and CDR2 YFSETQ. This CDR3 reads CASSLGATLNAEAFF. As DNA, the CDR3 is TGCGCCAGCAGCTTGGGCGCCACGCTGAACGCTGAAGCTTTCTTT.

Only one count was recorded for this clone. This chain uses TRBV10-3 with TRBJ2-3; TRBD2 aligns across 14 bases. V was pared by 9 bases and J by 4 bases, with 6 bases of the junction left unmatched. CDR3 length: 15 residues. Germline V gives CDR1 ENHRY, CDR2 SYGVKD. In DNA form, the CDR3 reads TGTGCCATTGACGGGACTAGCGGGAGTGCAGATACGCAGTATTTT. Translated: CAIDGTSGSADTQYF.

The table lists this clone with a count of one. This rearrangement joins TRBV30 to TRBJ2-3; 16 bases agree with TRBD2. CDR1 is GTSNPN, CDR2 SVGIG, per germline (reference sequence). This CDR3 contains 17 residues. J was trimmed by 5 bases and V by 3 bases; bases with no gene match: 8. In DNA form, the CDR3 reads TGTGCCTGGAGCGAGGGACTAGCGGGAGGGGCGATAGATACGCAGTATTTT. Encoded protein: CAWSEGLAGGAIDTQYF.

This clone turned up a few times. V is TRBV27 and J is TRBJ2-5, with 8 bases that match TRBD2. CDR1 and CDR2 (germline): MNHEY, SMNVEV (reference sequence). Trimming removed 5 bases from V and 2 bases from J; junction bases left unmatched: 4. This CDR3 has 14 residues. CDR3: CASSPVAGQETQYF. DNA for the CDR3: TGTGCCAGCAGTCCCGTAGCGGGGCAAGAGACCCAGTACTTC.

The CDR3 spells CASSLVRAEQFF. In DNA, the CDR3 is TGCGCCAGCAGCTTGGTGCGGGCGGAGCAGTTCTTC. The chain links TRBV5-1 to TRBJ2-1; maybe TRBD2 (5 bases). The CDR3 has 12 residues. In germline, CDR1 is SGHRS, CDR2 YFSETQ. Trimming stripped 0 bases from V and 10 bases from J, with 8 bases between.

The CDR3 reads CASGRGGNVYEQYF. The CDR3 nucleotides read TGTGCCAGCGGCCGGGGGGGGAATGTCTACGAGCAGTACTTC. The chain is built from TRBV6-1 and TRBJ2-7; 8 bases map to TRBD2. The CDR3 runs to 14 residues. CDR1 and CDR2 from the germline V gene are MNHNS and SASEGT. The ends lost 8 bases at V and 3 bases at J; junction bases unmatched: 9.

This clone was seen a few times. The chain carries TRBV19 and TRBJ2-7; no reliable D call. V lost 4 bases and J lost 6, with 4 bases in between. The CDR3 runs to 10 residues. Germline V gene sequence: CDR1 LNHDA, CDR2 SQIVND (reference sequence). This chain's CDR3 is CASSRSEQYF. The CDR3 DNA is TGTGCCAGTAGTAGGAGCGAGCAGTACTTC.

This clone was recorded once. The J gene is TRBJ2-1, the V gene TRBV27; D not resolved. The CDR3 is 14 amino acids. V shed 5 bases and J shed 9 bases, with 17 bases lying between them. Germline V gene lookup returns CDR1 MNHEY and CDR2 SMNVEV (reference sequence). The CDR3 bases are TGTGCCAGCAGTCCTGTCGGTTCCTCGGGTGAGCAGTTCTTC. Its translation is CASSPVGSSGEQFF.

About this clone itself: Compared with germline, one end of the junction differs, possibly owing to a read error. The chain has TRBV7-9 and TRBJ1-4; 7 bases match TRBD1. CDR1 is SEHNR and CDR2 is FQNEAQ in the germline V gene (reference sequence). CDR3 size: 16 residues. CDR3 loop: CSSSRMTGNRNEKLFF. CDR3 DNA: TGTTCCAGCAGCCGAATGACAGGGAACCGAAATGAAAAACTGTTTTTT.

This clone was seen a few times. The chain combines TRBV9 with TRBJ2-2, with TRBD2 identical over 10 bases. The V segment lost 0 bases and the J segment 7 bases; nucleotides outside the gene matches: 3. Germline V CDR1 and CDR2: SGDLS, YYNGEE. CDR3 length: 15 residues. CDR3 sequence: CASSVDGTSVGELFF. In DNA, the CDR3 is TGTGCCAGCAGCGTAGACGGGACTAGCGTCGGGGAGCTGTTTTTT.

Only a few counts were recorded for this clone. The V gene is TRBV11-2, the J gene TRBJ2-7, with D hard to call. Trimming shortened V by 5 bases and J by 3 bases, and 17 bases separated the two germline ends. This CDR3 contains 15 residues. Germline CDR1 SGHAT, CDR2 FQNNGV. In DNA form, the CDR3 reads TGTGCCAGCAGCGACGGGTTAGAGGTTAGCTACGAGCAGTACTTC. Protein: CASSDGLEVSYEQYF.

This chain uses TRBV6-5 with TRBJ2-7, with D unclear. CDR1 MNHEY and CDR2 SVGAGI come from the germline V gene. V was cut by 4 bases and J by 0 bases, with 10 bases left in between. The CDR3 is made up of 14 amino acids. The CDR3 DNA reads as TGTGCCAGCAGTTCCGACTCGAGCTCCTACGAGCAGTACTTC. It encodes CASSSDSSSYEQYF.

V is TRBV9 and J is TRBJ1-1, with D tentatively TRBD1 (5 bases). Trimming removed 0 bases from V and 0 bases from J, with 6 bases in between. Germline V gene lookup returns CDR1 SGDLS and CDR2 YYNGEE. The length of the CDR3 is 14 residues. CDR3 amino acids: CASSVGQMNTEAFF. CDR3 in DNA: TGTGCCAGCAGCGTAGGACAGATGAACACTGAAGCTTTCTTT.

This chain uses TRBV6-5 with TRBJ1-2; unclear D gene. V shed 7 bases and J shed 0 bases, with 9 bases lying between them. The CDR3 is made up of 13 amino acids. The germline V gene has CDR1 MNHEY and CDR2 SVGAGI. The CDR3 loop is CASMNRSNYGYTF. In nucleotides, the CDR3 is TGTGCCAGCATGAACAGATCTAACTATGGCTACACCTTC.

J is TRBJ2-3 and V is TRBV6-6; unclear D gene. Germline loops: CDR1 MNHNY, CDR2 SVGAGI (reference sequence). The V end was cut by 11 bases, the J end by 6 bases, with 12 bases between. This CDR3 contains 11 residues. CDR3 DNA: TGTGCCGCTTCTTTCACTGATACGCAGTATTTT. This gives the protein CAASFTDTQYF.

The rearrangement joins TRBV25-1 to TRBJ2-1; TRBD2 matches at 11 bases. This CDR3 has 16 residues. With 4 bases clipped from V and 12 bases from J, the junction kept 14 bases outside the gene matches. Germline values: CDR1 MGHDK, CDR2 SYGVNS. The chain's CDR3 is CASSVSGTSGGSAQFF. The CDR3 region has the DNA TGTGCCAGCAGTGTCTCAGGGACTAGCGGAGGAAGCGCGCAGTTCTTC.